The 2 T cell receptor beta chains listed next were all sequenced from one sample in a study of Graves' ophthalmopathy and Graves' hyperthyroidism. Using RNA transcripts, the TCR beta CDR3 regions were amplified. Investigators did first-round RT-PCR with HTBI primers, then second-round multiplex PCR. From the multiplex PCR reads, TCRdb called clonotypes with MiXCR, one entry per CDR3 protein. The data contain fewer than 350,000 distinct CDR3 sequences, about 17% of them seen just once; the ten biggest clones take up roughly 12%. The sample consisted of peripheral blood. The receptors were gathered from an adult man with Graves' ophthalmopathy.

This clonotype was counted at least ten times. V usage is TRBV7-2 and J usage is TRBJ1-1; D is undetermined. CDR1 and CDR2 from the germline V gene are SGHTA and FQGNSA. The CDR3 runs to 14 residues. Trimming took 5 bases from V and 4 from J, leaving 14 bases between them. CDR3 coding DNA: TGTGCCAGCAGCCTCGAGTGGGGAACCACTGAAGCTTTCTTT. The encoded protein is CASSLEWGTTEAFF.

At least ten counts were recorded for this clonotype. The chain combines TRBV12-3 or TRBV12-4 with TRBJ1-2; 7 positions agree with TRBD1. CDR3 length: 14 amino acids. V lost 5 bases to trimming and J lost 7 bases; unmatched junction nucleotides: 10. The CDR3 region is CASSLLTGPFGYTF. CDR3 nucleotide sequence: TGTGCCAGCAGTCTCCTGACAGGGCCCTTTGGCTACACCTTC.